A selection of T cell receptor beta chains follows, all from one sample in a study of cytomegalovirus exposure and HLA in healthy donors. The data were produced by immunoSEQ multiplex PCR, yet TCRdb's version contains in-frame clones alone and is incomplete. The sample lists over 100,000 clones; roughly four fifths were seen once. The material sequenced was PBMCs. The receptors were sampled from a woman under 40 in good health and CMV-seropositive. CDR3s include the opening cysteine and the closing phenylalanine or tryptophan. Part of the rows lack a size; the others show once, few, many or a class for expanded clones.

>11|.|TRBJ2-3|TRBV7-9
CATQGTDTQYF
>12|once|TRBJ2-2|TRBV5-6
CASSLGAGELFF
>13|.|TRBJ2-4|TRBV7-9
CASSLVRQGLQYF
>15|.|TRBJ2-5|TRBV7-9
CASTAGDRVQETQYF
>14|.|TRBJ1-2|TRBV19
CASSIDGTFDGYTF
>16|few|TRBJ2-5|TRBV5-1
CASSLAGVNRQETQYF
>16|.|TRBJ2-5|TRBV4-1
CASSQRWPGKGSEQYF
>15|.|TRBJ2-2|TRBV25-1
CASSVPGGATGELFF
>15|.|TRBJ1-6|TRBV28
CASSRSDRDNSPLHF
>11|.|TRBJ1-1|TRBV28
CASSGLREAFF
>14|.|TRBJ1-1|TRBV21-1
CASISDRGRTEAFF
>12|.|TRBJ1-1|TRBV30
CAWSVARTEAFF
>15|.|TRBJ1-2|TRBV2
CASRTDRTINYGYTF
>11|few|TRBJ2-4|TRBV28
CASSFSRVLDF
>15|few|TRBJ1-1|TRBV6-6
CASRLNRIMNTEAFF
>15|.|TRBJ2-7|TRBV28
CASSLTGTGTYEQYF
>21|.|TRBJ2-5|TRBV10-3
CAISEGRYGTSGGQPKETQYF
>15|once|TRBJ1-3|TRBV18
CASSRTAGSGNTIYF
>15|.|TRBJ1-6|TRBV9
CASSATTRGDSPLHF
>18|.|TRBJ2-2|TRBV4-1
CASSRTVLQGAPAGELFF
>14|.|TRBJ2-5|TRBV10-3
CAISEGGDLETQYF
>16|many|TRBJ2-5|TRBV4-2
CASSPQTSGRGETQYF
>15|.|TRBJ1-6|TRBV6-5
CASSENRVRGSPLHF
>15|.|TRBJ1-4|TRBV29-1
CSVVESAGVHEKLFF
>14|.|TRBJ1-2|TRBV5-1
CASSGGQGPYGYTF
>16|.|TRBJ2-1|TRBV7-2
CASSPPGLAGGLSQFF
>15|.|TRBJ1-2|TRBV11-2
CASSLARQGGYGYTF
>12|.|TRBJ2-3|TRBV6-1
CASIAGPDTQYF
>13|once|TRBJ1-6|TRBV19
CASRPTGSTPLHF
>15|.|TRBJ2-2|TRBV7-8
CASSFEGANTGELFF
>15|.|TRBJ1-2|TRBV9
CASSVGSGGDYGYTF
>14|.|TRBJ1-2|TRBV14
CASSHPDRGRGYTF
>12|.|TRBJ2-7|TRBV11-3
CASSLEGVRQYF
>16|.|TRBJ1-6|TRBV7-2
CASSPWDRAYNSPLHF
>15|once|TRBJ1-6|TRBV2
CASSTWGTLNSPLHF
>16|few|TRBJ1-1|TRBV18
CASSPPTTGGVTEAFF
>15|few|TRBJ1-1|TRBV6-1
CASSVGRDGDTEAFF
>18|few|TRBJ2-7|TRBV4-1
CASSQRTSGGALSYEQYF
>14|few|TRBJ2-7|TRBV13
CASSPPGQAYEQYF
>17|.|TRBJ2-2|TRBV4-3
CASSQEGYGGAGGELFF
>13|.|TRBJ1-6|TRBV7-2
CASSSGANSPLHF
>14|.|TRBJ2-7|TRBV5-1
CASSFGTNSYEQYF
>18|.|TRBJ2-3|TRBV5-4
CASSLRGGGIPSTDTQYF